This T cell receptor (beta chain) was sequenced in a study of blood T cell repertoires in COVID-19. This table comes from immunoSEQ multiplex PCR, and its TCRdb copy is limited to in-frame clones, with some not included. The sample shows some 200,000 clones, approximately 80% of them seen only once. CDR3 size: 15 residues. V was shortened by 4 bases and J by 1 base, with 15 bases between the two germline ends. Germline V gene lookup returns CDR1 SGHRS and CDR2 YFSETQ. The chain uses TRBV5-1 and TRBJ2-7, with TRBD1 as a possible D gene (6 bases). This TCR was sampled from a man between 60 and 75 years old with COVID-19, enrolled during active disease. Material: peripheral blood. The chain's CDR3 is CASSRDRTFSYEQYF. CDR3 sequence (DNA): TGCGCCAGCAGCCGCGACAGGACCTTTTCCTACGAGCAGTACTTC.